The rows below give T cell receptor beta chains drawn from one sample of a study of blood T cell repertoires in COVID-19. Data came from immunoSEQ multiplex PCR; TCRdb stores just in-frame clones and leaves some out. Of some 410,000 clones detected, 88% appear once; the ten largest clones hold more than 0.85%. Sequencing was performed on PBMCs or T cells enriched from blood (not recorded which). These receptors originate from a woman aged 25 to 39 with acute COVID-19. The CDR3 runs from the conserved cysteine through the conserved F or W. Fields, in order: clone size, D gene, J gene, V gene, CDR3 DNA, CDR3 protein. A D gene is named only where the DNA matches it firmly. Some rows mark clone size as missing; the rest say once, few, many or name a class of expanded clone.

NA | TRBD1 | TRBJ2-7 | TRBV5-1 | TGCGCCAGCAGCCGGACAGGGGACTACGAGCAGTACTTC | CASSRTGDYEQYF
NA | TRBD1 | TRBJ2-7 | TRBV12-5 | TGTGCTACAAGGGACAGCCACTACGAGCAGTACTTC | CATRDSHYEQYF
NA | NA | TRBJ1-1 | TRBV5-1 | TGCGCCAGCAGCTACCCGGGGAACACTGAAGCTTTCTTT | CASSYPGNTEAFF
NA | NA | TRBJ1-1 | TRBV19 | TGTGCCAGTAGAGAAACGGTGAACACTGAAGCTTTCTTT | CASRETVNTEAFF
NA | TRBD1 | TRBJ1-3 | TRBV30 | TGTGCCTGGAGCCACCGGGACAGGGGATCTGGAAACACCATATATTTT | CAWSHRDRGSGNTIYF
NA | NA | TRBJ2-1 | TRBV5-6 | TGTGCCAGCATCTACCACGGCTCCTACAATGAGCAGTTCTTC | CASIYHGSYNEQFF
NA | NA | TRBJ1-1 | TRBV19 | TGTGCCAGTAGTTTTGAGGTAATGAACACTGAAGCTTTCTTT | CASSFEVMNTEAFF
few | TRBD1 | TRBJ2-5 | TRBV2 | TGTGCCAGCAGTGACGGGACAGGAATTGAGACCCAGTACTTC | CASSDGTGIETQYF
once | TRBD1 | TRBJ2-2 | TRBV5-1 | TGCGCCAGCAGCTGGGGACAGGGGGCGCCCGGGGAGCTGTTTTTT | CASSWGQGAPGELFF
NA | TRBD1 | TRBJ1-2 | TRBV4-2 | TGTGCCAGCAGCCAGGGACAGGGGGGAGGGTATGGCTACACCTTC | CASSQGQGGGYGYTF
NA | NA | TRBJ1-2 | TRBV10-3 | TGTGCCATCAGTGAGCAGTACGGGACTAACTATGGCTACACCTTC | CAISEQYGTNYGYTF